A selection of T cell receptor beta chains follows, all from one sample in a study of blood T cell repertoires in COVID-19. The repertoire was sequenced with immunoSEQ multiplex PCR; TCRdb's copy has only in-frame clones and lacks some. The sample lists about 380,000 clones; more than 70% were seen once. The specimen sequenced was PBMCs or T cells enriched from blood (not recorded which). These receptors came from a woman under 30 who had recovered from COVID-19. Each CDR3 is given with its conserved first and last residue. A D gene is named only where the DNA matches it firmly. Clone sizes are given selectively: once, few, many, or a class where the clone is expanded.

d_call: TRBD2; clone_size: .; v_call: TRBV24-1; j_call: TRBJ2-1; cdr3_aa: CATSETGTSGGNEQFF; cdr3_nt: TGTGCCACCAGTGAGACCGGGACTAGCGGGGGCAATGAGCAGTTCTTC
d_call: .; clone_size: .; v_call: TRBV6-2/TRBV6-3; j_call: TRBJ1-5; cdr3_aa: CASSLTAGGAGQPQHF; cdr3_nt: TGTGCCAGCAGCCTTACGGCGGGGGGCGCGGGTCAGCCCCAGCATTTT
d_call: TRBD1; clone_size: .; v_call: TRBV27; j_call: TRBJ2-1; cdr3_aa: CASSLRDRAHNEQFF; cdr3_nt: TGTGCCAGCAGTTTACGGGACAGGGCCCACAATGAGCAGTTCTTC
d_call: TRBD1; clone_size: .; v_call: TRBV7-3; j_call: TRBJ1-5; cdr3_aa: CASSLDRDQPQHF; cdr3_nt: TGTGCCAGCAGCTTAGACAGGGATCAGCCCCAGCATTTT
d_call: .; clone_size: .; v_call: TRBV7-9; j_call: TRBJ1-1; cdr3_aa: CASSSRDTEAFF; cdr3_nt: TGTGCCAGCAGCTCCCGGGACACTGAAGCTTTCTTT
d_call: TRBD1; clone_size: .; v_call: TRBV29-1; j_call: TRBJ2-1; cdr3_aa: CSVVDRGHNEQFF; cdr3_nt: TGCAGCGTTGTCGACAGGGGTCACAATGAGCAGTTCTTC
d_call: TRBD1; clone_size: .; v_call: TRBV6-2/TRBV6-3; j_call: TRBJ1-2; cdr3_aa: CASSRKTGVIF; cdr3_nt: TGTGCCAGCAGCCGAAAGACAGGGGTAATCTTC
d_call: TRBD1; clone_size: .; v_call: TRBV28; j_call: TRBJ1-5; cdr3_aa: CASSFRQGARQPQHF; cdr3_nt: TGTGCCAGCAGTTTTCGACAGGGGGCGCGACAGCCCCAGCATTTT
d_call: TRBD1; clone_size: .; v_call: TRBV28; j_call: TRBJ1-2; cdr3_aa: CASSPSGTGVYGYTF; cdr3_nt: TGTGCCAGCAGTCCGTCCGGGACAGGGGTCTATGGCTACACCTTC
d_call: .; clone_size: .; v_call: TRBV6-5; j_call: TRBJ2-7; cdr3_aa: CASSRRGDEQYF; cdr3_nt: TGTGCCAGCAGCCGCAGGGGAGACGAGCAGTACTTC
d_call: .; clone_size: .; v_call: TRBV5-1; j_call: TRBJ2-2; cdr3_aa: CASSSSLAQKNTGELFF; cdr3_nt: TGCGCCAGCAGCTCTTCATTGGCCCAGAAGAACACCGGGGAGCTGTTTTTT
d_call: .; clone_size: .; v_call: TRBV7-8; j_call: TRBJ1-2; cdr3_aa: CASSLIAGVSYGYTF; cdr3_nt: TGTGCCAGCAGCTTAATTGCAGGGGTGAGCTATGGCTACACCTTC
d_call: .; clone_size: .; v_call: TRBV24-1; j_call: TRBJ1-2; cdr3_aa: CATSDSQGWVPAGYTF; cdr3_nt: TGTGCCACCAGTGATAGCCAGGGCTGGGTCCCCGCTGGCTACACCTTC
d_call: .; clone_size: .; v_call: TRBV5-1; j_call: TRBJ1-5; cdr3_aa: CASSLWDLNQPQHF; cdr3_nt: TGCGCCAGCAGCTTGTGGGACTTAAATCAGCCCCAGCATTTT
d_call: .; clone_size: .; v_call: TRBV21-1; j_call: TRBJ1-2; cdr3_aa: CASICAGTGSYGYTF; cdr3_nt: TGTGCCAGCATCTGTGCCGGGACAGGGTCCTATGGCTACACCTTC
d_call: TRBD1; clone_size: .; v_call: TRBV2; j_call: TRBJ1-1; cdr3_aa: CASSLTGENTEAFF; cdr3_nt: TGTGCCAGCAGTTTAACAGGGGAGAACACTGAAGCTTTCTTT
d_call: TRBD1; clone_size: .; v_call: TRBV12-5; j_call: TRBJ2-1; cdr3_aa: CASGPTGESYNEQFF; cdr3_nt: TGTGCTAGTGGCCCAACAGGGGAAAGCTACAATGAGCAGTTCTTC
d_call: TRBD2; clone_size: .; v_call: TRBV7-2; j_call: TRBJ2-5; cdr3_aa: CASRTGGTGGPYLETQYF; cdr3_nt: TGTGCCAGCCGCACCGGGGGAACGGGGGGGCCGTATTTGGAGACCCAGTACTTC
d_call: .; clone_size: .; v_call: TRBV7-8; j_call: TRBJ2-3; cdr3_aa: CASSLGRGITDTQYF; cdr3_nt: TGTGCCAGCAGCTTAGGGCGGGGTATAACAGATACGCAGTATTTT
d_call: TRBD1; clone_size: .; v_call: TRBV6-6; j_call: TRBJ1-2; cdr3_aa: CASRYWDRDSYGYTF; cdr3_nt: TGTGCCAGCAGATACTGGGACAGGGATTCTTATGGCTACACCTTC
d_call: .; clone_size: .; v_call: TRBV15; j_call: TRBJ1-6; cdr3_aa: CATSREKSSPLHF; cdr3_nt: TGTGCCACCAGCAGAGAAAAGAGTTCACCCCTCCACTTT
d_call: TRBD1; clone_size: .; v_call: TRBV13; j_call: TRBJ1-1; cdr3_aa: CASSLGTGLGTEAFF; cdr3_nt: TGTGCCAGCAGCTTAGGGACAGGGTTAGGCACTGAAGCTTTCTTT
d_call: TRBD1; clone_size: .; v_call: TRBV2; j_call: TRBJ2-2; cdr3_aa: CASNAERGRAGELFF; cdr3_nt: TGTGCCAGCAACGCCGAGAGGGGGCGCGCCGGGGAGCTGTTTTTT
d_call: .; clone_size: .; v_call: TRBV5-4; j_call: TRBJ2-5; cdr3_aa: CASSWETGQETQYF; cdr3_nt: TGTGCCAGCAGCTGGGAGACGGGCCAAGAGACCCAGTACTTC
d_call: TRBD1; clone_size: once; v_call: TRBV19; j_call: TRBJ1-1; cdr3_aa: CASIRTGAGQAFF; cdr3_nt: TGTGCCAGTATAAGGACAGGGGCCGGTCAAGCTTTCTTT
d_call: .; clone_size: .; v_call: TRBV30; j_call: TRBJ2-7; cdr3_aa: CACLQGTSYEQYF; cdr3_nt: TGTGCCTGCCTACAGGGAACCTCCTACGAGCAGTACTTC
d_call: TRBD1; clone_size: .; v_call: TRBV30; j_call: TRBJ1-2; cdr3_aa: CAWKDRDLDTF; cdr3_nt: TGTGCCTGGAAAGACAGGGATTTAGACACCTTC
d_call: TRBD1; clone_size: .; v_call: TRBV6-1; j_call: TRBJ1-4; cdr3_aa: CASSEAGGEKLFF; cdr3_nt: TGTGCCAGCAGTGAGGCAGGGGGCGAAAAACTGTTTTTT
d_call: .; clone_size: .; v_call: TRBV9; j_call: TRBJ2-1; cdr3_aa: CASSVYGLPSPYNEQFF; cdr3_nt: TGTGCCAGCAGCGTATATGGACTCCCGTCCCCATACAATGAGCAGTTCTTC
d_call: .; clone_size: few; v_call: TRBV4-1; j_call: TRBJ1-1; cdr3_aa: CASSQVVGAYTEAFF; cdr3_nt: TGCGCCAGCAGCCAAGTCGTTGGGGCCTACACTGAAGCTTTCTTT
d_call: TRBD1; clone_size: .; v_call: TRBV3-1/TRBV3-2; j_call: TRBJ2-7; cdr3_aa: CASSQGGWMGTGAYEQYF; cdr3_nt: TGTGCCAGCAGCCAAGGGGGTTGGATGGGGACAGGGGCCTACGAGCAGTACTTC
d_call: .; clone_size: .; v_call: TRBV29-1; j_call: TRBJ1-1; cdr3_aa: CSVDGVGAGVTEAFF; cdr3_nt: TGCAGCGTTGACGGGGTCGGGGCAGGGGTCACTGAAGCTTTCTTT
d_call: .; clone_size: .; v_call: TRBV4-1; j_call: TRBJ2-7; cdr3_aa: CASSQGPAVGQYF; cdr3_nt: TGCGCCAGCAGCCAAGGACCAGCGGTCGGGCAGTACTTC
d_call: TRBD1; clone_size: .; v_call: TRBV9; j_call: TRBJ1-4; cdr3_aa: CASSVVPGGGGANEKLFF; cdr3_nt: TGTGCCAGCAGCGTAGTTCCAGGGGGCGGAGGCGCTAATGAAAAACTGTTTTTT
d_call: .; clone_size: .; v_call: TRBV30; j_call: TRBJ1-2; cdr3_aa: CAWSHRDSPRGGYTF; cdr3_nt: TGTGCCTGGAGTCATAGGGACTCCCCGCGCGGTGGCTACACCTTC
d_call: TRBD2; clone_size: .; v_call: TRBV5-1; j_call: TRBJ2-1; cdr3_aa: CASSLGTERGPYNEQFF; cdr3_nt: TGCGCCAGCAGCTTGGGCACAGAGCGGGGGCCATACAATGAGCAGTTCTTC
d_call: .; clone_size: few; v_call: TRBV5-1; j_call: TRBJ1-5; cdr3_aa: CASSPTGINQPQHF; cdr3_nt: TGCGCCAGCAGCCCCACAGGGATCAATCAGCCCCAGCATTTT
d_call: TRBD2; clone_size: .; v_call: TRBV9; j_call: TRBJ2-1; cdr3_aa: CASSVAGLAAHNEQFF; cdr3_nt: TGTGCCAGCAGCGTAGCGGGACTAGCGGCCCACAATGAGCAGTTCTTC
d_call: TRBD1; clone_size: .; v_call: TRBV6-5; j_call: TRBJ2-7; cdr3_aa: CASSYTGGDRAHEQYF; cdr3_nt: TGTGCCAGCAGTTATACGGGCGGGGACAGGGCCCACGAGCAGTACTTC
d_call: .; clone_size: .; v_call: TRBV21-1; j_call: TRBJ1-2; cdr3_aa: CASSKKAEKGLFDRGGYGYTF; cdr3_nt: TGTGCCAGCAGCAAAAAGGCCGAAAAAGGACTTTTTGACAGGGGTGGCTATGGCTACACCTTC
d_call: TRBD2; clone_size: .; v_call: TRBV7-8; j_call: TRBJ2-3; cdr3_aa: CASSTSGLAGVTDTQYF; cdr3_nt: TGTGCCAGCAGCACCTCGGGACTAGCGGGGGTCACAGATACGCAGTATTTT
d_call: TRBD1; clone_size: .; v_call: TRBV30; j_call: TRBJ1-2; cdr3_aa: CAWGETGLYGYTF; cdr3_nt: TGTGCCTGGGGCGAGACAGGGCTCTATGGCTACACCTTC
d_call: TRBD2; clone_size: .; v_call: TRBV14; j_call: TRBJ2-1; cdr3_aa: CASSPGLGLRNEQFF; cdr3_nt: TGTGCCAGCAGCCCGGGACTAGGCCTTCGCAATGAGCAGTTCTTC
d_call: .; clone_size: .; v_call: TRBV19; j_call: TRBJ1-2; cdr3_aa: CASSIPKIWGNRSNYGYTF; cdr3_nt: TGTGCCAGTAGTATACCTAAAATTTGGGGTAACAGGAGCAACTATGGCTACACCTTC
d_call: .; clone_size: .; v_call: TRBV7-2; j_call: TRBJ2-5; cdr3_aa: CASSSIGRVQETQYF; cdr3_nt: TGTGCCAGCAGCTCGATCGGGAGAGTGCAAGAGACCCAGTACTTC
d_call: .; clone_size: .; v_call: TRBV9; j_call: TRBJ1-2; cdr3_aa: CASSPTGPYYGYTF; cdr3_nt: TGTGCCAGCAGCCCCACAGGCCCATACTATGGCTACACCTTC
d_call: .; clone_size: .; v_call: TRBV5-5; j_call: TRBJ1-2; cdr3_aa: CASSLLDRLLGGYTF; cdr3_nt: TGTGCCAGCAGCCTTCTCGACAGGCTCTTAGGGGGCTACACCTTC